Listed below are T cell receptor beta chains from one sample, sequenced in a study of shared clonotypes between healthy human individuals. Method: immunoSEQ multiplex PCR; TCRdb's copy keeps in-frame clones and lacks some. The sample lists over 2,000,000 clones; roughly 95% were seen once. Sequencing was performed on naive CD8+ T cells from PBMCs. The source of these receptors is a man between 18 and 29 years old in good health. Some clones in this sample may be carry-over from other donors' samples. CDR3s include the opening cysteine and the closing phenylalanine or tryptophan. D genes are given only for firm matches. Clone size is shown for a subset of rows, as once, few, many or a class of expanded clone.

d_call,v_call,clone_size,j_call,cdr3_aa,cdr3_nt
TRBD2,TRBV27,.,TRBJ2-1,CASSWGSGGSYNEQFF,TGTGCCAGCAGTTGGGGTAGCGGGGGATCCTACAATGAGCAGTTCTTC
.,TRBV18,once,TRBJ1-5,CASSPGRMGQPQHF,TGTGCCAGCTCACCGGGTCGGATGGGTCAGCCCCAGCATTTT
TRBD2,TRBV27,.,TRBJ2-3,CASSLLTSGSTDTQYF,TGTGCCAGCAGTTTATTAACTAGCGGGAGTACAGATACGCAGTATTTT
.,TRBV18,.,TRBJ1-1,CAGEPLNTEAFF,TGTGCCGGGGAGCCCTTGAACACTGAAGCTTTCTTT
.,TRBV7-7,.,TRBJ2-3,CASSLGGSWATDTQYF,TGTGCCAGCAGCTTAGGCGGCTCGTGGGCCACAGATACGCAGTATTTT
TRBD2,TRBV19,.,TRBJ2-3,CASSRREGLAGREDTQYF,TGTGCCAGTAGTAGGAGAGAGGGACTAGCGGGACGGGAAGATACGCAGTATTTT
.,TRBV5-1,.,TRBJ2-7,CASSLVSRETVQYF,TGCGCCAGCAGCTTGGTGTCCCGGGAAACAGTGCAGTACTTC
.,TRBV28,.,TRBJ2-1,CASSLRFPGNEQFF,TGTGCCAGCAGCCTCAGGTTTCCCGGCAATGAGCAGTTCTTC
TRBD1,TRBV10-2,.,TRBJ2-7,CASGDSLSYEQYF,TGCGCCAGTGGGGACAGCCTCTCCTACGAGCAGTACTTC
.,TRBV9,.,TRBJ2-7,CASSEEASGRRTYEQYF,TGTGCCAGCAGCGAGGAAGCAAGCGGGCGACGAACCTACGAGCAGTACTTC
TRBD1,TRBV7-8,.,TRBJ1-1,CASSLTVRQGGNTEAFF,TGTGCCAGCAGCTTAACTGTAAGACAGGGAGGGAACACTGAAGCTTTCTTT
TRBD1,TRBV27,.,TRBJ1-2,CASSLEPGGRGYTF,TGTGCCAGCAGTTTAGAGCCAGGGGGCCGGGGCTACACCTTC
.,TRBV11-2,few,TRBJ2-7,CASSLFSSLYEQYF,TGTGCCAGCAGCTTATTCTCCTCTCTCTACGAGCAGTACTTC
TRBD2,TRBV7-6,.,TRBJ2-1,CASSRLAVIYNEQFF,TGTGCCAGCAGTCGACTAGCGGTAATTTACAATGAGCAGTTCTTC
TRBD1,TRBV4-3,.,TRBJ2-3,CASSHPGQGTDTQYF,TGCGCCAGCAGCCACCCGGGACAGGGCACAGATACGCAGTATTTT
.,TRBV28,.,TRBJ2-5,CASSPGTELGETQYF,TGTGCCAGCAGCCCCGGGACCGAACTAGGGGAGACCCAGTACTTC
TRBD2,TRBV27,.,TRBJ2-1,CASSLLLSGMQFF,TGTGCCAGCAGTTTACTCCTTAGCGGGATGCAGTTCTTC
.,TRBV7-2,.,TRBJ2-7,CASSPSNGRAHYEQYF,TGTGCCAGCAGCCCCTCCAACGGCAGAGCACACTACGAGCAGTACTTC
.,TRBV30,.,TRBJ2-5,CAWSGETQYF,TGTGCCTGGAGTGGAGAGACCCAGTACTTC
.,TRBV7-3,once,TRBJ2-2,CASSRIRAPNTGELFF,TGTGCCAGCAGCCGCATCCGGGCCCCGAACACCGGGGAGCTGTTTTTT
.,TRBV28,once,TRBJ1-3,CASSFFAGNGNTIYF,TGTGCCAGCAGTTTTTTTGCGGGGAACGGAAACACCATATATTTT
.,TRBV5-4,.,TRBJ2-1,CASSLDGQWSSYNEQFF,TGTGCCAGCAGCTTGGACGGACAGTGGAGCTCCTACAATGAGCAGTTCTTC
.,TRBV6-5,.,TRBJ1-3,CASSYDGNTIYF,TGTGCCAGCAGTTACGACGGAAACACCATATATTTT
TRBD1,TRBV7-2,.,TRBJ2-3,CASSSLGDRVRDTQYF,TGTGCCAGCAGCTCCCTGGGGGACAGGGTGCGGGATACGCAGTATTTT
.,TRBV9,.,TRBJ1-2,CASSVNPMGEVGYTF,TGTGCCAGCAGCGTCAACCCCATGGGGGAGGTTGGCTACACCTTC
.,TRBV4-2,.,TRBJ2-7,CASSPVGGGPYEQYF,TGTGCCAGCAGCCCGGTAGGGGGAGGGCCCTACGAGCAGTACTTC
.,TRBV9,.,TRBJ2-3,CASSVESSTDTQYF,TGTGCCAGCAGCGTAGAGTCTTCCACAGATACGCAGTATTTT
.,TRBV4-1,.,TRBJ2-7,CASSPSGNSYEQYF,TGCGCCAGCAGCCCCAGCGGTAACTCCTACGAGCAGTACTTC
.,TRBV9,.,TRBJ2-2,CASSKPGSTGELFF,TGTGCCAGCAGCAAACCGGGATCCACCGGGGAGCTGTTTTTT
TRBD2,TRBV4-2,.,TRBJ2-1,CASSQECTVLAGACEQFF,TGTGCCAGCAGCCAAGAATGCACGGTACTAGCGGGAGCCTGTGAGCAGTTCTTC
.,TRBV5-6,.,TRBJ2-1,CASSLGGSAQFF,TGTGCCAGCAGCTTGGGAGGGTCAGCGCAGTTCTTC
TRBD2,TRBV27,.,TRBJ2-7,CASSSGRDHYEQYF,TGTGCCAGCAGCAGCGGGAGAGACCACTACGAGCAGTACTTC
TRBD1,TRBV27,many,TRBJ1-1,CATSTRDRVNTEAFF,TGTGCCACCTCGACCAGGGACAGGGTGAACACTGAAGCTTTCTTT
TRBD2,TRBV28,.,TRBJ2-3,CASTNFMAGGYTQYF,TGTGCCAGCACCAACTTTATGGCGGGGGGGTATACGCAGTATTTT
TRBD1,TRBV4-3,once,TRBJ2-7,CASSPSGSGTGINEQYF,TGCGCCAGCAGCCCCTCCGGATCCGGGACAGGGATCAACGAGCAGTACTTC
.,TRBV7-6,.,TRBJ2-5,CASSLAAGRWETQYF,TGTGCCAGCAGCTTAGCGGCAGGGCGGTGGGAGACCCAGTACTTC
.,TRBV27,.,TRBJ2-3,CASSSLLADTQYF,TGTGCCAGCAGTTCCCTGCTTGCAGATACGCAGTATTTT
.,TRBV7-2,.,TRBJ2-5,CASSDRQETQYF,TGTGCCAGCAGCGACCGGCAAGAGACCCAGTACTTC
.,TRBV29-1,.,TRBJ2-3,CSVEDGTAISTDTQYF,TGCAGCGTTGAAGACGGAACGGCAATTAGCACAGATACGCAGTATTTT
.,TRBV5-1,.,TRBJ2-7,CASSGGQTYEQYF,TGCGCCAGCAGCGGGGGCCAGACCTACGAGCAGTACTTC
.,TRBV19,.,TRBJ1-1,CASRTGIGTEAFF,TGTGCCAGTAGGACCGGAATCGGCACTGAAGCTTTCTTT
.,TRBV7-6,.,TRBJ2-1,CASSDRGNNEQFF,TGTGCCAGCAGCGATAGAGGGAACAATGAGCAGTTCTTC
.,TRBV2,.,TRBJ2-7,CASEDRAVEQYF,TGTGCCAGCGAGGACCGCGCGGTAGAGCAGTACTTC
TRBD1,TRBV9,.,TRBJ2-1,CASSVGDREQFF,TGTGCCAGCAGCGTTGGGGACAGGGAGCAGTTCTTC
.,TRBV4-1,.,TRBJ2-1,CASSHVGPYNEQFF,TGCGCCAGCAGCCACGTCGGGCCCTACAATGAGCAGTTCTTC
.,TRBV5-6,.,TRBJ2-3,CASSLGTAGQF,TGTGCCAGCAGCTTGGGGACAGCGGGACAATTT
.,TRBV9,.,TRBJ2-6,CASSASTVSGANVLTF,TGTGCCAGCAGCGCTTCGACAGTTTCTGGGGCCAACGTCCTGACTTTC
TRBD1,TRBV5-1,.,TRBJ1-4,CASSPDRGMEKLFF,TGCGCCAGCAGCCCCGACAGGGGGATGGAAAAACTGTTTTTT
.,TRBV10-3,.,TRBJ2-5,CAISYSGVRGETQYF,TGTGCCATCAGCTATTCGGGAGTCCGAGGGGAGACCCAGTACTTC